This T cell receptor (beta chain) is drawn from a study of CD8+ T cells in alopecia areata. Treatment meaning: oral pan-JAK inhibitor, 5-10 mg twice daily. Extracted RNA was reverse transcribed into cDNA, the sequencing template. The table came from immunoSEQ multiplex PCR; TCRdb's copy has only in-frame clones and leaves some out. The sample consists of 42,000 or so clones, roughly 92% of them appearing once. This clone was observed once. The source was CD8+ T cells sorted from blood, collected at week 24, from a patient treated with tofacitinib. The clonotype was recovered from a human donor with alopecia areata.

As DNA, the CDR3 is TGTGCCAGCAGCCTTGGACAGTTTTTTAACACTGAAGCTTTCTTT. This sequence encodes CASSLGQFFNTEAFF. The chain has TRBV14 and TRBJ1-1; D possibly corresponds to TRBD1 (6 bases). Germline V gene lookup returns CDR1 SGHDN and CDR2 FVKESK. The CDR3 has 15 amino acids. Trimming removed 4 bases from V and 2 bases from J, with 14 bases in between.